Presented here are 3 T cell receptor beta chains from one specimen sequenced in a study of CD8+CD57+ T cells in acquired aplastic anemia. TCR beta VDJ and CDR3 were profiled, and genomic DNA was the template. TCRdb reprocessed the reads via MiXCR and lists one record per CDR3 protein. The table shows 150,000 to 200,000 distinct CDR3 sequences, with about 50% occurring only once. Whoever was chosen for sequencing had shown CD8+CD57+ cell expansion by flow cytometry. Sequences were obtained from sorted CD4+, CD8+, or CD8+CD57+ T cells (not recorded which) from PBMCs. These TCRs come from a human donor with aplastic anemia.

This clonotype was seen only a few times. The chain couples TRBV6-1 to TRBJ1-1; no reliable D call. Germline V gene sequence: CDR1 MNHNS, CDR2 SASEGT. The CDR3 is made up of 10 amino acids. V was trimmed by 5 bases and J by 11 bases, leaving 9 bases between them. This CDR3 reads CASSTPAAFF. In nucleotides, the CDR3 is TGTGCCAGCAGTACCCCGGCCGCTTTCTTT.

This sequence joins TRBV24-1 and TRBJ2-6, with D tentatively TRBD1 (6 bases). Germline CDR1 reads KGHDR; CDR2 reads SFDVKD. The CDR3 is 17 amino acids. Trimming pared 4 bases from V and 0 bases from J, leaving 12 bases between. CDR3 DNA: TGTGCCACCAGTGACAGACAGGTTAACTCTGGGGCCAACGTCCTGACTTTC. Translating it yields CATSDRQVNSGANVLTF.

The rearrangement links TRBV3-1 to TRBJ1-6; D is unclear. CDR1 is LGHDT and CDR2 is YNNKEL in the germline V gene (reference sequence). V was clipped by 1 base and J by 3 bases, with 10 bases between them. The CDR3 runs to 16 residues. The CDR3 nucleotides are TGTGCCAGCAGCCAAGCCAACGCTCTCTATAATTCACCCCTCCACTTT. The encoded protein is CASSQANALYNSPLHF.